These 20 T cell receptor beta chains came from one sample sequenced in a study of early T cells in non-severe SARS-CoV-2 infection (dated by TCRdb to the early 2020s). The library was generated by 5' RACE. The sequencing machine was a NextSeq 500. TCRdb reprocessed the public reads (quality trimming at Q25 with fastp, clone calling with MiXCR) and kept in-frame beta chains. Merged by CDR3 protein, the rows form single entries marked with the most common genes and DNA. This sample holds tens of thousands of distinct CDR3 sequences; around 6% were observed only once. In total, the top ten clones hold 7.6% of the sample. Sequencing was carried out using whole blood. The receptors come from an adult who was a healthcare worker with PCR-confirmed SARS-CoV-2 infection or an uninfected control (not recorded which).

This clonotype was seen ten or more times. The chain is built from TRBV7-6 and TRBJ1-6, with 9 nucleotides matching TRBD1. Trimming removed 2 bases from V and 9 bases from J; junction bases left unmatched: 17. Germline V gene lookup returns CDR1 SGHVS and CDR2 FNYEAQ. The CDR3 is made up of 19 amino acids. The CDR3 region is CASSLIGPEQGAKPSPLHF. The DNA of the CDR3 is TGTGCCAGCAGCTTAATAGGCCCCGAACAGGGGGCGAAGCCTTCACCCCTCCACTTT.

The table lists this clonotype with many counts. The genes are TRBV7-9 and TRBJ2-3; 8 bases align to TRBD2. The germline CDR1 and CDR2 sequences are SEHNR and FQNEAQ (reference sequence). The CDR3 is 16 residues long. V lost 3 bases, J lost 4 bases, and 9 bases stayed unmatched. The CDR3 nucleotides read TGTGCCAGCAGCTTCCCGGGACTAGTCACGGCAGATACGCAGTATTTT. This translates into CASSFPGLVTADTQYF.

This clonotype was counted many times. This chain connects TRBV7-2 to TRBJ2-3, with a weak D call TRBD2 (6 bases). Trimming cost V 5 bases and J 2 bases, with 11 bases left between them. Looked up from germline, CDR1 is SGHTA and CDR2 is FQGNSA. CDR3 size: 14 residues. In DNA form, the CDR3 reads TGTGCCAGCAGCCTCCGGACTAACACAGATACGCAGTATTTT. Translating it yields CASSLRTNTDTQYF.

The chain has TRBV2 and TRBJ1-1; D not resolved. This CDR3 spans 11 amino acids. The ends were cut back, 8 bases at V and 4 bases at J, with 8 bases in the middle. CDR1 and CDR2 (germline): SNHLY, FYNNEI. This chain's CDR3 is CASSLPTEAFF. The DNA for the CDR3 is TGTGCCAGCTCTCTCCCCACTGAAGCTTTCTTT.

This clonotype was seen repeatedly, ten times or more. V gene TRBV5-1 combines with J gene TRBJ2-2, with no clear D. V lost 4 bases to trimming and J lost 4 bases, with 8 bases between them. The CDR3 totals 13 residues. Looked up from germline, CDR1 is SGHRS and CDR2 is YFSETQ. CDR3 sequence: CASSLIVTGELFF. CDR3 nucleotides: TGCGCCAGCAGCCTCATAGTCACCGGGGAGCTGTTTTTT.

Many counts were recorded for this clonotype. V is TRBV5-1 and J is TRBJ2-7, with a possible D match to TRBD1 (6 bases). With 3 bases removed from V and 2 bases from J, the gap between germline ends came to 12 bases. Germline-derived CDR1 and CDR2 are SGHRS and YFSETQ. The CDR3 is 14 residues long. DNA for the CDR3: TGCGCCAGCAGCTACGACAGGCGGGCCTACGAGCAGTACTTC. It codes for CASSYDRRAYEQYF.

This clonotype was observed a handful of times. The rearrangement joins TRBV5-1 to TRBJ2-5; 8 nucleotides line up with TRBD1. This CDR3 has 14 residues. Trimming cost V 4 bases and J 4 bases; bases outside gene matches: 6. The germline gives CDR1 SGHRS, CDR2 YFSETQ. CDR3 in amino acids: CASSPGGSRETQYF. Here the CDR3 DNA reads TGCGCCAGCAGCCCAGGGGGCTCTCGAGAGACCCAGTACTTC. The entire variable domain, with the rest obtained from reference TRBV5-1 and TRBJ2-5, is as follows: KAGVTQTPRYLIKTRGQQVTLSCSPISGHRSVSWYQQTPGQGLQFLFEYFSETQRNKGNFPGRFSGRQFSNSRSEMNVSTLELGDSALYLCASSPGGSRETQYFGPGTRLLVL.

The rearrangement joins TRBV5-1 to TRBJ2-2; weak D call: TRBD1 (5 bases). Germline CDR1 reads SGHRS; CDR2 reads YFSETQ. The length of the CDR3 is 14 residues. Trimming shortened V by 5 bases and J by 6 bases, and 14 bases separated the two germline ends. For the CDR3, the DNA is TGCGCCAGCAGTACCCAAGGGGTAGCCGGGGAGCTGTTTTTT. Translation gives CASSTQGVAGELFF.

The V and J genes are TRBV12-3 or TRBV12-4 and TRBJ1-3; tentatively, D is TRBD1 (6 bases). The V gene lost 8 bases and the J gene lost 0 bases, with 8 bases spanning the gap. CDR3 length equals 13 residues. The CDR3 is CASRTDSGNTIYF. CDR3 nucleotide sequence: TGTGCCAGCCGGACAGACTCTGGAAACACCATATATTTT.

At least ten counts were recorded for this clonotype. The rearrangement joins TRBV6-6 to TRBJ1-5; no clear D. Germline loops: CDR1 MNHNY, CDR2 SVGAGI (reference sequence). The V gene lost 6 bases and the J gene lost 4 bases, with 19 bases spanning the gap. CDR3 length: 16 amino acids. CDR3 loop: CASRETDRGVNQPQHF. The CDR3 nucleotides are TGTGCCAGCAGGGAGACGGACCGTGGGGTAAATCAGCCCCAGCATTTT.

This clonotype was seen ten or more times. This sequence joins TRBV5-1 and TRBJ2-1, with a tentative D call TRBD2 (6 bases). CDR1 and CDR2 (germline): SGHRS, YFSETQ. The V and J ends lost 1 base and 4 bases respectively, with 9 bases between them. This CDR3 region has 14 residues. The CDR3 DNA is TGCGCCAGCAGCTTGCTTAGCGGATACAATGAGCAGTTCTTC. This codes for CASSLLSGYNEQFF.

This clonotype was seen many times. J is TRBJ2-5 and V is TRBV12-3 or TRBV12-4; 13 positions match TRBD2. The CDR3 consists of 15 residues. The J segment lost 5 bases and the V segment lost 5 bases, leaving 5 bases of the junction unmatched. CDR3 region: CASSPGLAGVETQYF. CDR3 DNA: TGTGCCAGCAGTCCAGGACTAGCGGGGGTGGAGACCCAGTACTTC.

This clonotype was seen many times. CDR3 DNA sequence: TGTGCCAGCAGCACCGACAGGCGAGAGACCCAGTACTTC. The encoded protein is CASSTDRRETQYF. J is TRBJ2-5 and V is TRBV12-3 or TRBV12-4; possibly TRBD1 for D (6 bases). V lost 6 bases and J 4 bases, leaving 12 bases between the germline ends. CDR3 size: 13 residues.

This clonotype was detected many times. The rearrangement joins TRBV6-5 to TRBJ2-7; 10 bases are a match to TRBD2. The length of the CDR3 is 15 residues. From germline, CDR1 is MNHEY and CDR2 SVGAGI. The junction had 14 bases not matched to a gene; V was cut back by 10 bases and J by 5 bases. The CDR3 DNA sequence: TGTGCCACCTCAAAAAGGCTAGCGGGAGCTAACGAGCAGTACTTC. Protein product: CATSKRLAGANEQYF.

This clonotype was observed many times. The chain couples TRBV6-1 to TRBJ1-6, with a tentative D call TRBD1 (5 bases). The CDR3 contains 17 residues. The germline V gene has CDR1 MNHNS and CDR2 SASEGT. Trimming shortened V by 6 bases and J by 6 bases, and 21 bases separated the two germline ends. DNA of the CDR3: TGTGCCAGCAGCCGGTTAGAGAGTCTGGGGCCTAATTCACCCCTCCACTTT. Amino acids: CASSRLESLGPNSPLHF.

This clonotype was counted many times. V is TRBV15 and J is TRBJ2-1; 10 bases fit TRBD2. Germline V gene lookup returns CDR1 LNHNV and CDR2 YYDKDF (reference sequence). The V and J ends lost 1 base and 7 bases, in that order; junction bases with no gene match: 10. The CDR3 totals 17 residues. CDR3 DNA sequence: TGTGCCACCAGCAGAGTTGCGCTAGCGGGGGTTGGGAATGAGCAGTTCTTC. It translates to CATSRVALAGVGNEQFF. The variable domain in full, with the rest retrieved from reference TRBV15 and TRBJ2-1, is DAMVIQNPRYQVTQFGKPVTLSCSQTLNHNVMYWYQQKSSQAPKLLFHYYDKDFNNEADTPDNFQSRRPNTSFCFLDIRSPGLGDTAMYLCATSRVALAGVGNEQFFGPGTRLTVL.

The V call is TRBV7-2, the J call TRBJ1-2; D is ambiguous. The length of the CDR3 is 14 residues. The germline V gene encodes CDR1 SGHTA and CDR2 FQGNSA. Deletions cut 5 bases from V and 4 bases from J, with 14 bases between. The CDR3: CASSPLLRAYGYTF. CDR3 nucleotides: TGTGCCAGCAGCCCCCTCCTCCGGGCCTATGGCTACACCTTC.

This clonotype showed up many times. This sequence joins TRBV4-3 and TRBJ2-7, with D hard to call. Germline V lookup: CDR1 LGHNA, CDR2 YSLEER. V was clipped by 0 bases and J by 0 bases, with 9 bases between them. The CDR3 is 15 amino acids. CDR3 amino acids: CASSQEEASSYEQYF. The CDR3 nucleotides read TGCGCCAGCAGCCAAGAAGAGGCCAGCTCCTACGAGCAGTACTTC.

CDR3 nucleotides: TGTGCCAGCTCACCCCAGAAAGAGCGGGAACTATACCGTACAATCTCTGAGCAGTTCTTC. Encoded protein: CASSPQKERELYRTISEQFF. The chain is built from TRBV18 and TRBJ2-1, with TRBD2 identical over 7 bases. The CDR3 length is 20 residues. Looked up from germline, CDR1 is KGHSH and CDR2 is LQKENI. V lost 3 bases to trimming and J lost 9 bases; unmatched junction nucleotides: 26.

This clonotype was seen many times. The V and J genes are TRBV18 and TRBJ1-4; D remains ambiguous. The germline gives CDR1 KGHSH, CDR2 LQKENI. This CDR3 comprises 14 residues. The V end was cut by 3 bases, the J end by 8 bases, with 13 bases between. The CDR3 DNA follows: TGTGCCAGCTCACCTCCTCCAGTTCGGGAAAAACTGTTTTTT. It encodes CASSPPPVREKLFF. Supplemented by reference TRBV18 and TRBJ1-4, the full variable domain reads NAGVMQNPRHLVRRRGQEARLRCSPMKGHSHVYWYRQLPEEGLKFMVYLQKENIIDESGMPKERFSAEFPKEGPSILRIQQVVRGDSAAYFCASSPPPVREKLFFGSGTQLSVL.